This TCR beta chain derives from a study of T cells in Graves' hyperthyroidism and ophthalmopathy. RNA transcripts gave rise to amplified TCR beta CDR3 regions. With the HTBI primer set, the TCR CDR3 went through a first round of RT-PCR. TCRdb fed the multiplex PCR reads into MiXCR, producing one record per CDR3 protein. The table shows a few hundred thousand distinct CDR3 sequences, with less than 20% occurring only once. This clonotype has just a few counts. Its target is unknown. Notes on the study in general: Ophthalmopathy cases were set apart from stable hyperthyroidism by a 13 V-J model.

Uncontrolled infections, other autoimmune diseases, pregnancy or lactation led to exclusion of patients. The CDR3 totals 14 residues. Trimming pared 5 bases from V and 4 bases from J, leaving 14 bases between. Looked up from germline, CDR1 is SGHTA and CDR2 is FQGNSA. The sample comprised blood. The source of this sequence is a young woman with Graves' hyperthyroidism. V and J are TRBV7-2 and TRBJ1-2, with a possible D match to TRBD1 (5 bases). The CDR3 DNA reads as TGTGCCAGCAGCCCCCAGTCGGGGCCCTATGGCTACACCTTC. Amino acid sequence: CASSPQSGPYGYTF.